The clone carrying this T cell receptor beta chain came up once. Its specificity is unknown. Methods used by the authors: ImmunoSEQ gave junction-only sequences without quality scores, so filtering differed. Repertoires were generated with immunoSEQ multiplex PCR, while TCRdb's copy carries only in-frame clones and drops some. V and J calls and clone size are as listed in that table; D and trimming were resolved from the DNA. The table has more than 2 million clones, nearly 97% seen once. This record belongs to a study of shared clonotypes between healthy human individuals. On the study more broadly: Each donor contributed plates that comprised three CD4 naive, three CD4 memory, two CD8 naive and one CD8 memory. Findings and caveats of the study: Estimated clonotype richness was generally higher in naive than memory subsets. Sorted-subset sequencing was shown by rarefaction to be incomplete despite large depth.

V was shortened by 4 bases and J by 2 bases, with 20 bases between the two germline ends. Germline-derived CDR1 and CDR2 are LGHNA and YNFKEQ. CDR3 length: 17 residues. This TCR was sampled from a man aged 18 to 29 in good health. Source material: naive CD4+ T cells sorted from blood. Noted subset: CD45RA+ positively selected. The chain joins TRBV4-2 to TRBJ1-2; tentative D call: TRBD1 (6 bases). CDR3 DNA sequence: TGTGCCAGCAGCCTCCCAGGGGTAGGGGGGCCCAACTATGGCTACACCTTC. Protein sequence: CASSLPGVGGPNYGYTF.